These 12 T cell receptor beta chains share one sample of origin, sequenced in a study of blood T cell repertoires in COVID-19. Only in-frame clones appear in the TCRdb table, and some are missing; sequencing was by immunoSEQ multiplex PCR. Counted here are roughly 260,000 clones, 82% occurring once; the ten biggest clones make up about 4.5%. Sequencing was performed on peripheral blood. These receptor sequences come from a woman in her sixties or seventies with acute or convalescent COVID-19.

The rearrangement uses TRBV6-2 or TRBV6-3 and TRBJ1-1; TRBD1 is a possible D gene (6 bases). Germline CDR1 reads MNHEY; CDR2 reads SVGEGT. This CDR3 is 15 amino acids long. Trimming stripped 0 bases from V and 3 bases from J, with 11 bases between. CDR3 nucleotide sequence: TGTGCCAGCAGTTACTCCCAGCAGGGGCACACTGAAGCTTTCTTT. Translated: CASSYSQQGHTEAFF.

V gene TRBV28 combines with J gene TRBJ2-7; 8 positions match TRBD2. The CDR3 is made up of 15 amino acids. V lost 7 bases, J lost 4 bases, and 12 bases stayed unmatched. Looked up from germline, CDR1 is MDHEN and CDR2 is SYDVKM. The CDR3 DNA reads TGTGCCAGCATTATTGCCGGGGGGGGCAGGTACGAGCAGTACTTC. This sequence encodes CASIIAGGGRYEQYF.

The table lists this clone with a count of one. The chain joins TRBV12-2 to TRBJ1-1; TRBD1 is the table's D call, not checked against the DNA. TRBV12-2 is reported as a pseudogene. This CDR3 comprises 15 residues. The CDR3 DNA is TGTGCAAGTCGCACTGCGACAGGGCTGGGCACTGAAGCTTTCTTT. Its protein product is CASRTATGLGTEAFF.

This clone was seen many times. This chain connects TRBV7-9 to TRBJ2-7; TRBD1 might be the D (5 bases). V lost 4 bases and J 0 bases, leaving 13 bases between the germline ends. From germline, CDR1 is SEHNR and CDR2 FQNEAQ (reference sequence). The CDR3 is 15 residues long. The CDR3 here is CASSSGRRSSYEQYF. CDR3 DNA sequence: TGTGCCAGCAGCTCAGGGCGTCGATCCTCCTACGAGCAGTACTTC.

V is TRBV2 and J is TRBJ1-1; a weak D match, TRBD1 (6 bases). V lost 6 bases, J lost 4 bases, and 15 bases lay in between. Germline CDR1 reads SNHLY; CDR2 reads FYNNEI. CDR3 length equals 14 residues. The CDR3 reads CASRTQGGGTEAFF. The CDR3 DNA sequence: TGTGCCAGCAGGACACAGGGAGGGGGCACTGAAGCTTTCTTT.

This chain joins TRBV7-9 and TRBJ1-6; possibly TRBD1 for D (6 bases). Germline CDR1 is SEHNR and CDR2 is FQNEAQ (reference sequence). With 5 bases removed from V and 8 bases from J, the gap between germline ends came to 13 bases. CDR3 length equals 14 residues. The chain's CDR3 is CASSVDSQYSPLHF. In nucleotides, the CDR3 is TGTGCCAGCAGCGTGGACAGTCAATATTCACCCCTCCACTTT.

The chain combines TRBV7-9 with TRBJ1-1; TRBD1 is a possible D gene (5 bases). The CDR3 has 16 residues. CDR1 SEHNR and CDR2 FQNEAQ come from the germline V gene (reference sequence). Trimming cost V 1 base and J 0 bases, with 12 bases left between them. In DNA, the CDR3 is TGTGCCAGCAGCTTAGAAGGGGCCAGTCTGAACACTGAAGCTTTCTTT. Translation: CASSLEGASLNTEAFF. Together with reference TRBV7-9 and TRBJ1-1, the CDR3 gives the full variable domain: DTGVSQNPRHKITKRGQNVTFRCDPISEHNRLYWYRQTLGQGPEFLTYFQNEAQLEKSRLLSDRFSAERPKGSFSTLEIQRTEQGDSAMYLCASSLEGASLNTEAFFGQGTRLTVV.

The chain joins TRBV21-1 to TRBJ2-4; TRBD1, the table's D call, was not compared with the DNA. TRBV21-1 is termed a pseudogene. This CDR3 spans 14 amino acids. CDR3 nucleotides: TGTGCCAGCAGCATTATAGGGGCCCCAAACATTCAGTACTTC. It yields the protein CASSIIGAPNIQYF.

The chain combines TRBV4-2 with TRBJ2-7; D might be TRBD2 (7 bases). V lost 11 bases to trimming and J lost 6 bases, with 23 bases between them. Germline V gene data show CDR1 as LGHNA and CDR2 as YNFKEQ. There are 14 residues in the CDR3. CDR3 nucleotide sequence: TGTGCCTCGAACCGCATAGGGGGGGGAGGCGAGCAGTACTTC. Translated: CASNRIGGGGEQYF.

The chain combines TRBV4-2 with TRBJ2-7; D remains ambiguous. CDR1 and CDR2 (germline): LGHNA, YNFKEQ. The CDR3 spans 15 residues. Trimming removed 5 bases from V and 2 bases from J, with 16 bases in between. The CDR3 nucleotides read TGTGCCAGCAGCACAGTTGGGTTAAGTACCTACGAGCAGTACTTC. It translates to CASSTVGLSTYEQYF.

The J gene is TRBJ2-7, the V gene TRBV5-8; 8 bases align to TRBD1. Per germline, CDR1 SGHTS and CDR2 YDEGEE. Losses at the gene ends were 0 bases for V and 2 bases for J; bases not matched to a gene: 4. The length of the CDR3 is 15 residues. CDR3 nucleotides: TGTGCCAGCAGCTTGGTGCAGGGGGCGACCTACGAGCAGTACTTC. Protein: CASSLVQGATYEQYF. The full variable domain, rest sourced from reference TRBV5-8 and TRBJ2-7, is EAGVTQSPTHLIKTRGQQATLRCSPISGHTSVYWYQQALGLGLQFLLWYDEGEERNRGNFPPRFSGRQFPNYSSELNVNALELEDSALYLCASSLVQGATYEQYFGPGTRLTVT.

This clone occurred once. The chain employs TRBV7-9 and TRBJ1-1; D unclear. Looked up from germline, CDR1 is SEHNR and CDR2 is FQNEAQ (reference sequence). The CDR3 has 13 residues. The ends were cut back, 7 bases at V and 3 bases at J, with 12 bases in the middle. Here the CDR3 reads CASILGAHTEAFF. CDR3 nucleotides: TGTGCCAGCATCCTCGGAGCGCACACTGAAGCTTTCTTT.